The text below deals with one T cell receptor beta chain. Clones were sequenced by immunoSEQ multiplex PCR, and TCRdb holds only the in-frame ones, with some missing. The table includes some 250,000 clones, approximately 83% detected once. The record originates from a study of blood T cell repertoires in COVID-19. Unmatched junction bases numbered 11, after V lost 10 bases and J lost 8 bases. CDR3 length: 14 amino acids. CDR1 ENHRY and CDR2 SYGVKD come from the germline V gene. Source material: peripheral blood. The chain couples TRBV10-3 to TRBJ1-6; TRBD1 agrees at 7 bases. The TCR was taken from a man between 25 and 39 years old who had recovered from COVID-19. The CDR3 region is CATLRQGEDSPLHF. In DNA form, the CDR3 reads TGTGCCACACTACGACAGGGAGAGGATTCACCCCTCCACTTT.